Following are 12 T cell receptor beta chains from one sample sequenced in a study of OX40 agonist ivuxolimab in advanced cancers. Generated by immunoSEQ multiplex PCR, the TCRdb table keeps only in-frame clones and is missing some. Counted here are roughly 48,000 clones, approximately 83% occurring once; the ten biggest clones make up approximately 1.1%. The material was CD4+ or CD8+ T cells sorted from blood, obtained in a trial of the OX40 agonist ivuxolimab. These receptors were taken from an adult with an advanced solid tumor such as melanoma, head and neck, liver or kidney cancer.

This clone was observed once. This chain connects TRBV14 to TRBJ1-1, with D unresolved. Germline values: CDR1 SGHDN, CDR2 FVKESK. The CDR3 is 17 residues long. Trimming left V 1 base short and J 0 bases short, with 15 bases between. The CDR3 region is CASSQGPNTGMNTEAFF. The CDR3 DNA is TGTGCCAGCAGCCAAGGCCCTAACACGGGGATGAACACTGAAGCTTTCTTT.

V usage is TRBV9 and J usage is TRBJ1-4; 8 bases agree with TRBD1. Looked up from germline, CDR1 is SGDLS and CDR2 is YYNGEE. The CDR3 contains 14 residues. J lost 7 bases, V lost 3 bases, and 5 bases had no gene match. The CDR3 DNA is TGTGCCAGCAGCGAGAGGACAGGGTTTGAAAAACTGTTTTTT. It encodes CASSERTGFEKLFF.

A word on this clone: Compared with germline, one end of the junction differs, possibly owing to a read error. The rearrangement uses TRBV6-1 and TRBJ2-3, with 8 bases lining up with TRBD2. Germline CDR1 reads MNHNS; CDR2 reads SASEGT. The length of the CDR3 is 14 residues. The CDR3 protein is CATSSGVSTDTQYF. The CDR3 nucleotides are TGTGCCACCAGTAGCGGGGTAAGCACAGATACGCAGTATTTT.

V gene TRBV11-2 combines with J gene TRBJ2-1; possibly TRBD2 for D (5 bases). The germline CDR1 and CDR2 sequences are SGHAT and FQNNGV. Trimming left V 5 bases short and J 0 bases short, with 17 bases between. This CDR3 is built from 17 residues. Here the CDR3 DNA reads TGTGCCAGCAGCCCGACGGAGCGGTCGAGCTCCTACAATGAGCAGTTCTTC. Protein sequence: CASSPTERSSSYNEQFF. Full variable domain (remainder filled in from reference TRBV11-2 and TRBJ2-1): EAGVAQSPRYKIIEKRQSVAFWCNPISGHATLYWYQQILGQGPKLLIQFQNNGVVDDSQLPKDRFSAERLKGVDSTLKIQPAKLEDSAVYLCASSPTERSSSYNEQFFGPGTRLTVL.

The V call is TRBV7-2, the J call TRBJ1-1; D is unclear. CDR3 length: 13 amino acids. Trimming pared 5 bases from V and 4 bases from J, leaving 11 bases between. Germline V gives CDR1 SGHTA, CDR2 FQGNSA. This CDR3 is CASSLTLTTEAFF. The CDR3, as DNA: TGTGCCAGCAGCCTGACACTTACCACTGAAGCTTTCTTT.

The count of this clone is one. This chain links TRBV5-6 with TRBJ1-2; D is possibly TRBD1 (6 bases). Trimming took 2 bases from V and 3 from J, leaving 14 bases between them. The CDR3 sequence is 15 residues long. From germline, CDR1 is SGHDT and CDR2 YYEEEE. The CDR3 DNA follows: TGTGCCAGCAGCTTCGGGGGGGCTCAGGACTATGGCTACACCTTC. It specifies CASSFGGAQDYGYTF.

The chain carries TRBV7-8 and TRBJ2-1, with no clear D. The CDR3 totals 15 residues. The ends were cut back, 3 bases at V and 6 bases at J, with 15 bases in the middle. CDR1 SGHVS and CDR2 FQNEAQ come from the germline V gene. The CDR3 region has the DNA TGTGCCAGCAGCTTCCGGGTCGCCCTTTCCAATGAGCAGTTCTTC. Protein sequence: CASSFRVALSNEQFF.

The chain couples TRBV29-1 to TRBJ1-6; D gene uncertain. This CDR3 is built from 14 residues. V gave up 8 bases and J gave up 0 bases, with 11 bases separating them. Germline CDR1 reads SQVTM; CDR2 reads ANQGSEA. CDR3 sequence reads: CSPRGSSYNSPLHF. CDR3 nucleotides: TGCAGCCCCCGAGGTAGCTCCTATAATTCACCCCTCCACTTT.

V is TRBV6-6 and J is TRBJ1-3, with D perhaps TRBD1 (6 bases). The length of the CDR3 is 14 residues. V shed 6 bases and J shed 3 bases, with 12 bases lying between them. In germline, CDR1 is MNHNY, CDR2 SVGAGI (reference sequence). The DNA for the CDR3 is TGTGCCAGCAGGTCACAGGGCGGTGGAAACACCATATATTTT. Translated, it gives CASRSQGGGNTIYF.

Concerning this clone: A single base separates this from a much larger clone, so it may be a read error. This sample includes further DNA sequences coding for the same CDR3. This chain connects TRBV7-8 to TRBJ1-2; 7 nucleotides agree with TRBD1. The CDR3 extends over 13 amino acids. Germline V gene data show CDR1 as SGHVS and CDR2 as FQNEAQ. For the CDR3, the DNA is TGCGCCAGCAGCTACAGGGGTTTTCGTGGCTACACCTTC. Translating gives CASSYRGFRGYTF.

The chain combines TRBV5-1 with TRBJ2-5, with 9 positions matching TRBD2. Germline trimming cut 7 bases from V and 7 bases from J; bases unmatched to any gene: 14. CDR1 is SGHRS and CDR2 is YFSETQ in the germline V gene. The CDR3 consists of 15 residues. The chain's CDR3 is CASAQLAGTTGTQYF. The DNA for the CDR3 is TGCGCCAGCGCGCAGCTAGCGGGGACGACGGGGACCCAGTACTTC.

J is TRBJ2-7 and V is TRBV27; TRBD2 matches 12 bases. J gave up 3 bases and V 0 bases, and 0 bases lay outside the gene matches. From germline, CDR1 is MNHEY and CDR2 SMNVEV (reference sequence). The CDR3 has 15 residues. In nucleotides, the CDR3 is TGTGCCAGCAGTTTATCGGGACTAGCGGGCTACGAGCAGTACTTC. Translation gives CASSLSGLAGYEQYF.